The 24 T cell receptor beta chains below come from one sample, sequenced in a study of T cell responses to AZD1222 COVID-19 vaccine. Data came from immunoSEQ multiplex PCR; TCRdb stores just in-frame clones and leaves some out. The data show around 130,000 clones, about 94% seen once. The source was peripheral blood, collected on day 0 of AZD1222 vaccination. These receptors all come from an adult in good health.

CDR3: CASVLAGGYYNEQFF. The CDR3 region has the DNA TGTGCCAGCGTATTAGCGGGAGGATACTACAATGAGCAGTTCTTC. The chain has TRBV11-2 and TRBJ2-1; TRBD2 aligns across 10 bases. The CDR3 has 15 residues. In germline, CDR1 is SGHAT, CDR2 FQNNGV. V was pared by 8 bases and J by 3 bases, with 7 bases of the junction left unmatched.

This clone was recorded only once. J is TRBJ2-7 and V is TRBV5-1; 8 bases agree with TRBD2. Germline V CDR1 and CDR2: SGHRS, YFSETQ. This CDR3 is 15 amino acids long. Germline trimming cut 5 bases from V and 5 bases from J; bases unmatched to any gene: 12. CDR3 nucleotides: TGCGCCAGCAGTCGGGCCAGCGGGAGAGGGGACGAGCAGTACTTC. Amino acid sequence: CASSRASGRGDEQYF. Drawing the rest from reference TRBV5-1 and TRBJ2-7, the complete variable domain is KAGVTQTPRYLIKTRGQQVTLSCSPISGHRSVSWYQQTPGQGLQFLFEYFSETQRNKGNFPGRFSGRQFSNSRSEMNVSTLELGDSALYLCASSRASGRGDEQYFGPGTRLTVT.

The chain is built from TRBV3-1 (or the pseudogene TRBV3-2) and TRBJ1-2; 7 bases are a match to TRBD1. The germline V gene has CDR1 LGHDT and CDR2 YNNKEL (reference sequence). The J segment lost 3 bases and the V segment lost 2 bases, leaving 3 bases of the junction unmatched. The CDR3 extends over 14 amino acids. The CDR3: CASSQSGTDYGYTF. CDR3 nucleotide sequence: TGTGCCAGCAGCCAATCCGGGACAGACTATGGCTACACCTTC.

The chain recombines TRBV6-5 with TRBJ2-1, with TRBD2 matching over 8 bases. The junction had 3 bases not matched to a gene; V was cut back by 2 bases and J by 0 bases. The CDR3 contains 16 residues. Germline V gene data show CDR1 as MNHEY and CDR2 as SVGAGI. CDR3 DNA sequence: TGTGCCAGCAGTTACGTCACTAGCGGCTCCTACAATGAGCAGTTCTTC. It encodes CASSYVTSGSYNEQFF.

The V call is TRBV28, the J call TRBJ1-1, with a tentative D call TRBD1 (5 bases). Deletions cut 7 bases from V and 8 bases from J, with 23 bases between. This CDR3 is 15 amino acids long. Germline CDR1 MDHEN, CDR2 SYDVKM. CDR3 sequence reads: CASTIGVGSTIEAFF. The CDR3 region has the DNA TGTGCCAGCACTATAGGGGTCGGCAGCACGATAGAAGCTTTCTTT.

The chain carries TRBV28 and TRBJ2-2; TRBD2 matches at 7 bases. CDR1 is MDHEN and CDR2 is SYDVKM in the germline V gene. This CDR3 region has 17 residues. Trimming at V came to 5 bases and at J to 4 bases, leaving 13 bases not matched to a gene. The CDR3 nucleotides are TGTGCCAGCAGTAGGCCGCTAGCGGATGGGATCACCGGGGAGCTGTTTTTT. As protein: CASSRPLADGITGELFF.

The genes are TRBV7-2 and TRBJ2-7; TRBD1 agrees at 12 bases. The CDR3 loop spans 15 amino acids. V shed 5 bases and J 2 bases; nucleotides not matched to a gene: 4. The germline gives CDR1 SGHTA, CDR2 FQGNSA. The CDR3 protein is CASSPGTGGPYEQYF. In nucleotides, the CDR3 is TGTGCCAGCAGCCCCGGGACAGGGGGCCCCTACGAGCAGTACTTC.

Only one count was recorded for this clone. The chain recombines TRBV19 with TRBJ2-7; D possibly uses TRBD1 or TRBD2 (7 bases each). The CDR3 runs 12 residues. The germline V gene has CDR1 LNHDA and CDR2 SQIVND (reference sequence). V lost 10 bases and J lost 6, with 16 bases in between. The CDR3 sequence is CATLTGEGEQYF. DNA of the CDR3: TGTGCCACTCTTACAGGGGAGGGCGAGCAGTACTTC.

The chain couples TRBV19 to TRBJ2-1, with D perhaps assigned TRBD1 or TRBD2 (7 bases each). The CDR3 loop spans 17 amino acids. CDR1 and CDR2 from the germline V gene are LNHDA and SQIVND (reference sequence). Between the trimmed V and J ends, which lost 2 bases and 2 bases, there was a span of 16 bases. This CDR3 reads CASSISGTVGAYNEQFF. In DNA, the CDR3 is TGTGCCAGTAGTATAAGCGGGACAGTGGGCGCCTACAATGAGCAGTTCTTC.

This sequence joins TRBV4-3 and TRBJ1-2; D gene ambiguous. The CDR3 has 14 residues. The germline gives CDR1 LGHNA, CDR2 YSLEER. V lost 0 bases and J lost 6, with 11 bases in between. The CDR3 nucleotides are TGCGCCAGCAGCCAAGATTTGGCGTCGAATGGCTACACCTTC. The encoded protein is CASSQDLASNGYTF.

The chain has TRBV7-8 and TRBJ2-5; 10 bases match TRBD2. The germline V gene encodes CDR1 SGHVS and CDR2 FQNEAQ. V was pared by 1 base and J by 2 bases, with 10 bases of the junction left unmatched. The CDR3 has 18 residues. CDR3 in DNA: TGTGCCAGCAGCTTAGAGGCTAGCGGGAGTTTGGGGCAAGAGACCCAGTACTTC. Protein sequence: CASSLEASGSLGQETQYF.

This rearrangement joins TRBV7-9 to TRBJ2-6; unclear D gene. V dropped 11 bases and J dropped 4 bases, with 15 bases sitting between them. Germline CDR1 and CDR2: SEHNR and FQNEAQ (reference sequence). CDR3 length: 14 residues. CDR3 DNA sequence: TGTGCCCCTGAAGAAGTATCCGGGGCCAACGTCCTGACTTTC. Its translation: CAPEEVSGANVLTF.

The chain uses TRBV6-1 and TRBJ1-5; D is unclear. V lost 1 base, J lost 7 bases, and 11 bases lay in between. The CDR3 sequence is 14 residues long. Germline loops: CDR1 MNHNS, CDR2 SASEGT. In DNA form, the CDR3 reads TGTGCCAGCAGTGAAGTAGGCAGACTACAGCCCCAGCATTTT. Amino acids: CASSEVGRLQPQHF.

The chain couples TRBV5-4 to TRBJ2-1, with D unclear. The CDR3 is 11 amino acids. Germline V gene lookup returns CDR1 SGHNT and CDR2 YYREEE (reference sequence). V lost 7 bases and J 4 bases, leaving 6 bases between the germline ends. The CDR3 nucleotides are TGTGCCAGCGAGCTGTACAATGAGCAGTTCTTC. Amino acids: CASELYNEQFF.

The chain is built from TRBV7-6 and TRBJ2-1, with 14 bases that match TRBD2. V was clipped by 4 bases and J by 7 bases; unmatched bases: 3. The germline CDR1 and CDR2 sequences are SGHVS and FNYEAQ. CDR3 length: 15 amino acids. The CDR3 sequence: CASSSTSGRGNEQFF. CDR3 nucleotide sequence: TGTGCCAGCAGCTCGACTAGCGGGAGGGGAAATGAGCAGTTCTTC.

The chain recombines TRBV27 with TRBJ1-1; D may be TRBD1 (6 bases). This CDR3 contains 13 residues. Trimming took off 8 bases at V and 7 bases at J, with 17 bases between the two ends. Germline V gives CDR1 MNHEY, CDR2 SMNVEV (reference sequence). The CDR3 reads CASGPSEQGEAFF. CDR3 DNA: TGTGCCAGCGGACCATCCGAACAGGGTGAAGCTTTCTTT.

V is TRBV27 and J is TRBJ2-1, with 9 nucleotides matching TRBD2. The germline CDR1 and CDR2 sequences are MNHEY and SMNVEV (reference sequence). Trimming took 5 bases from V and 4 from J; bases not matched to a gene: 6. CDR3 length equals 15 residues. In DNA, the CDR3 is TGTGCCAGCAGTGTGGGACTAGCTGTTTACAATGAGCAGTTCTTC. This codes for CASSVGLAVYNEQFF.

V gene TRBV18 combines with J gene TRBJ2-2, with 12 bases identical to TRBD2. Germline loops: CDR1 KGHSH, CDR2 LQKENI. The CDR3 has 16 residues. The V segment lost 5 bases and the J segment 4 bases; nucleotides outside the gene matches: 5. As DNA, the CDR3 is TGTGCCAGCTCAGCGACTAGCGGGAGACCCACCGGGGAGCTGTTTTTT. This gives the protein CASSATSGRPTGELFF.

The chain has TRBV5-1 and TRBJ1-4; tentatively, D is TRBD1 (6 bases). Germline CDR1 reads SGHRS; CDR2 reads YFSETQ. Trimming cost V 7 bases and J 8 bases, with 18 bases left between them. The CDR3 is 14 amino acids. The CDR3 region is CASSPGQYLEKLFF. CDR3 bases: TGCGCCAGCTCCCCTGGACAGTACCTGGAAAAACTGTTTTTT.

The chain recombines TRBV7-8 with TRBJ2-1; TRBD1 matches at 7 bases. The CDR3 consists of 17 residues. Trimming removed 1 base from V and 6 bases from J; junction bases left unmatched: 12. CDR1 SGHVS and CDR2 FQNEAQ come from the germline V gene. CDR3 region: CASSLGGRGTASNEQFF. The CDR3 coding sequence is TGTGCCAGCAGCTTAGGTGGCAGAGGGACAGCATCCAATGAGCAGTTCTTC. Full variable domain (remainder filled in from reference TRBV7-8 and TRBJ2-1): GAGVSQSPRYKVAKRGQDVALRCDPISGHVSLFWYQQALGQGPEFLTYFQNEAQLDKSGLPSDRFFAERPEGSVSTLKIQRTQQEDSAVYLCASSLGGRGTASNEQFFGPGTRLTVL.

The CDR3 spells CASSLGTSGNTDTQYF. The CDR3 DNA sequence: TGCGCCAGCAGCTTGGGTACTAGCGGAAACACAGATACGCAGTATTTT. The rearrangement uses TRBV5-1 and TRBJ2-3; TRBD2 agrees at 8 bases. The CDR3 is made up of 16 amino acids. Unmatched junction bases numbered 5, after V lost 0 bases and J lost 2 bases. Germline CDR1 and CDR2: SGHRS and YFSETQ.

V and J are TRBV10-2 and TRBJ2-7; 10 nucleotides line up with TRBD1. The junction had 2 bases not matched to a gene; V was cut back by 3 bases and J by 3 bases. This CDR3 comprises 14 residues. Germline loops: CDR1 WSHSY, CDR2 SAAADI. The CDR3 region is CASSDGTGVYEQYF. In nucleotides, the CDR3 is TGCGCCAGCAGTGATGGGACAGGGGTCTACGAGCAGTACTTC.

Only one count was recorded for this clone. The chain joins TRBV9 to TRBJ2-1, with a tentative D call TRBD2 (6 bases). CDR3 length: 15 amino acids. Germline values: CDR1 SGDLS, CDR2 YYNGEE. V was pared by 0 bases and J by 2 bases, with 9 bases between. The CDR3 DNA follows: TGTGCCAGCAGCGTAGACGGGAGCGCCTACAATGAGCAGTTCTTC. Its protein product is CASSVDGSAYNEQFF.

V is TRBV25-1 and J is TRBJ2-5; D remains unclear. The CDR3 length is 14 residues. With 1 base removed from V and 5 bases from J, the gap between germline ends came to 11 bases. Germline loops: CDR1 MGHDK, CDR2 SYGVNS. CDR3 coding DNA: TGTGCCAGCAGTGAATCCCACAACCGTGAGACCCAGTACTTC. It codes for CASSESHNRETQYF. Filled out from reference TRBV25-1 and TRBJ2-5, the complete variable domain reads EADIYQTPRYLVIGTGKKITLECSQTMGHDKMYWYQQDPGMELHLIHYSYGVNSTEKGDLSSESTVSRIRTEHFPLTLESARPSHTSQYLCASSESHNRETQYFGPGTRLLVL.